These T cell receptor beta chains were read from a single sample in a study of T cell repertoires in cytomegalovirus infection. These receptors have no identified antigens. TCRdb itself ran the reads through MiXCR, one entry per CDR3 protein. The sample includes about 830,000 distinct CDR3 sequences, about 31% seen only once; the top ten take under 15%. The starting material was cultured CD8+ T cells from PBMCs, obtained from culture after CMV antigen stimulation. The receptors were sampled from a human donor in good health (CMV status not recorded). Some clones in this sample may be carry-over from other donors' samples. CDR3s include the opening cysteine and the closing phenylalanine or tryptophan. The D gene is left open where the match is weak. Expanded clones get a size class; other rows say once, few or many, or leave the size out.

j_call d_call clone_size v_call cdr3_aa cdr3_nt
TRBJ1-1 NA NA TRBV4-1 CASSFEHGLTTEAFF TGCGCCAGCAGCTTCGAACATGGATTGACCACTGAAGCTTTCTTT
TRBJ2-7 NA many TRBV7-2 CASSSPGIQWEQYF TGTGCCAGCAGCTCCCCTGGGATCCAGTGGGAGCAGTACTTC
TRBJ2-5 NA NA TRBV7-9 CASSGRQRLKETQYF TGTGCCAGCAGCGGACGACAGAGGCTTAAGGAGACCCAGTACTTC
TRBJ2-1 NA many TRBV7-9 CASSPLAGVDYNEQFF TGTGCCAGCAGCCCCCTTGCTGGGGTAGATTACAATGAGCAGTTCTTC
TRBJ1-1 NA NA TRBV7-8 CASSPPWSHTFEAFF TGTGCCAGCAGCCCCCCTTGGTCGCACACCTTTGAAGCTTTCTTT
TRBJ1-4 TRBD1 NA TRBV7-3 CASSIRQGRSEKLFF TGTGCCAGCAGCATCCGACAGGGACGGAGTGAAAAACTGTTTTTT
TRBJ2-5 TRBD2 few TRBV4-1 CASSPLSGGEDSRETQYF TGCGCCAGCAGCCCCCTTAGCGGGGGGGAAGATTCTCGCGAGACCCAGTACTTC
TRBJ1-2 NA once TRBV6-1 CAIGVFSYGYTF TGTGCCATCGGGGTTTTTTCCTATGGCTACACCTTC
TRBJ2-3 TRBD2 NA TRBV9 CASSVTSGGGPDTQYF TGTGCCAGCAGCGTCACTAGCGGGGGGGGCCCAGATACGCAGTATTTT
TRBJ1-2 NA NA TRBV27 CASSSLRINYGYTF TGTGCCAGCAGTTCCCTCCGGATCAACTATGGCTACACCTTC
TRBJ2-3 NA few TRBV6-4 CATRFTDTQYF TGTGCCACCCGGTTCACAGATACGCAGTATTTT
TRBJ2-1 NA NA TRBV7-9 CASSLASELADVLDEQFF TGTGCCAGCAGCTTAGCGAGTGAACTAGCAGACGTCTTGGATGAGCAGTTCTTC
TRBJ2-1 TRBD2 NA TRBV19 CASSILAGGPHEQFF TGTGCCAGTAGTATCCTAGCGGGGGGGCCTCATGAGCAGTTCTTC
TRBJ2-2 TRBD1 NA TRBV7-9 CASSLAWTGGAPNTGELFF TGTGCCAGCAGCTTAGCGTGGACAGGGGGCGCCCCGAACACCGGGGAGCTGTTTTTT